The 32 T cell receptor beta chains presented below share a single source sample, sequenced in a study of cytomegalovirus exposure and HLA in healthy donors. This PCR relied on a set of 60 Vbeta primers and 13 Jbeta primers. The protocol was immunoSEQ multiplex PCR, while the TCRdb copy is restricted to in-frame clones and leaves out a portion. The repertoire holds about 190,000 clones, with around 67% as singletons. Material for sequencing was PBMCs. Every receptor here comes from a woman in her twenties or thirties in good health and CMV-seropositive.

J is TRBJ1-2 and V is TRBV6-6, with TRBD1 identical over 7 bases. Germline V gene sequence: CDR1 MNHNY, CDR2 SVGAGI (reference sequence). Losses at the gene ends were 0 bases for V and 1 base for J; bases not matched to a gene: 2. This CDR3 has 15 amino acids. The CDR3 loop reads CASSYSRQGNYGYTF. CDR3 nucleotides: TGTGCCAGCAGTTACTCTCGACAGGGTAACTATGGCTACACCTTC.

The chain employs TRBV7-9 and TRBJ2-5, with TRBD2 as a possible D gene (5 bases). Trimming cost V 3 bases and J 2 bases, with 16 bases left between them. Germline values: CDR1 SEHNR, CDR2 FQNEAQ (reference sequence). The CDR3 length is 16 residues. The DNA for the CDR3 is TGTGCCAGCAGCTTGTGGTTGACTACTGGACAAGAGACCCAGTACTTC. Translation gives CASSLWLTTGQETQYF.

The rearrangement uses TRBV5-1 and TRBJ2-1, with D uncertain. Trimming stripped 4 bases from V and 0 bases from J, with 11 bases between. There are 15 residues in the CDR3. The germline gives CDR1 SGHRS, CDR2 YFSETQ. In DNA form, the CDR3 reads TGCGCCAGCAGCCCTGACTCCGACTCCTACAATGAGCAGTTCTTC. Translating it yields CASSPDSDSYNEQFF.

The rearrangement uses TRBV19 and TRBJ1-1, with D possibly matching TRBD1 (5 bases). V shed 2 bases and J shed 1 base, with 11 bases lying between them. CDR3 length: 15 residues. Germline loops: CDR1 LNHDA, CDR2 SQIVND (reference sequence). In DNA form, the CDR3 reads TGTGCCAGTAGTATACAACAGGCACCGAACACTGAAGCTTTCTTT. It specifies CASSIQQAPNTEAFF.

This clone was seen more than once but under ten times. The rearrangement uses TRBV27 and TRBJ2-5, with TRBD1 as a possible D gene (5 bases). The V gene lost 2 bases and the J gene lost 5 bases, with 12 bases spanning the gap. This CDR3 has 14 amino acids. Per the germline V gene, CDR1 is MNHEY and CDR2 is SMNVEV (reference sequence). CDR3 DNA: TGTGCCAGCAGTTTAAGGGGCCCTAAGGAGACCCAGTACTTC. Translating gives CASSLRGPKETQYF.

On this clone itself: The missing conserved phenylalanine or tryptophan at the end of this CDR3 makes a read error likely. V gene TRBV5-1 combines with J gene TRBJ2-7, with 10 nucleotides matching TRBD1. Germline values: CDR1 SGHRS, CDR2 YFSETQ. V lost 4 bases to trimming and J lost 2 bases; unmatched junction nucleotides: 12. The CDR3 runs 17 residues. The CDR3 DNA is TGCGCCAGCAGCGTGGGACAGGGGTTTAATTCGCCCTACGAGCAGTACTGC. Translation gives CASSVGQGFNSPYEQYC.

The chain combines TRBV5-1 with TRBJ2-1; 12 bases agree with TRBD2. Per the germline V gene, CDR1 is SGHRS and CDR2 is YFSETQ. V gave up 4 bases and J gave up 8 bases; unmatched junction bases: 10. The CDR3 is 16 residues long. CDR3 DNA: TGCGCCAGCAGCCCCGGGCTAGCGGGAGGGAGTCATGAGCAGTTCTTC. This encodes CASSPGLAGGSHEQFF. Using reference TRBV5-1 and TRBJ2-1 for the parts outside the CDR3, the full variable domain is KAGVTQTPRYLIKTRGQQVTLSCSPISGHRSVSWYQQTPGQGLQFLFEYFSETQRNKGNFPGRFSGRQFSNSRSEMNVSTLELGDSALYLCASSPGLAGGSHEQFFGPGTRLTVL.

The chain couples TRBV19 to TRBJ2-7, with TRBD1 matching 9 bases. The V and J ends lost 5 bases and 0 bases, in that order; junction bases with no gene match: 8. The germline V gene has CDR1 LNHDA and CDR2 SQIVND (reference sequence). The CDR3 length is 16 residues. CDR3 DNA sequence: TGTGCCAGTAGTGGCGGGACAGGGAGGATCTCCTACGAGCAGTACTTC. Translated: CASSGGTGRISYEQYF.

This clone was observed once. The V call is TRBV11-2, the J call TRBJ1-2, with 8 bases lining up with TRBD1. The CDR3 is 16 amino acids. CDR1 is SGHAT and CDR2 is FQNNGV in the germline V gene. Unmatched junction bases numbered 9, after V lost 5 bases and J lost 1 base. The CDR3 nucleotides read TGTGCCAGCAGCCCATTGTGGACAGGGATTAACTATGGCTACACCTTC. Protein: CASSPLWTGINYGYTF.

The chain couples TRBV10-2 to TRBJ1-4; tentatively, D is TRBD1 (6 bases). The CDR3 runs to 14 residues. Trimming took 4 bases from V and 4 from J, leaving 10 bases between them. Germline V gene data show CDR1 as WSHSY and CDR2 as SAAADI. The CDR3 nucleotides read TGCGCCAGCAGTGGGACAGTTCTTAATGAAAAACTGTTTTTT. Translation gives CASSGTVLNEKLFF.

CDR3 amino acids: CASSLEGEGTGELFF. The CDR3 bases are TGCGCCAGCAGCTTGGAGGGGGAAGGCACCGGGGAGCTGTTTTTT. The gene calls are TRBV5-1 and TRBJ2-2, with a weak D call TRBD1 (6 bases). Between the trimmed V and J ends, which lost 0 bases and 4 bases, there was a span of 10 bases. The germline CDR1 and CDR2 sequences are SGHRS and YFSETQ. This CDR3 spans 15 amino acids. The entire variable domain, with the rest obtained from reference TRBV5-1 and TRBJ2-2, is as follows: KAGVTQTPRYLIKTRGQQVTLSCSPISGHRSVSWYQQTPGQGLQFLFEYFSETQRNKGNFPGRFSGRQFSNSRSEMNVSTLELGDSALYLCASSLEGEGTGELFFGEGSRLTVL.

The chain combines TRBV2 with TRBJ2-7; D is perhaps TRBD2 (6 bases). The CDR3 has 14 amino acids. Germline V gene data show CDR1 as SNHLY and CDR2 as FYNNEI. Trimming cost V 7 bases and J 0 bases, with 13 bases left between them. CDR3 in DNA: TGTGCCAGCAAAACTGCGGGGAGCTCCTACGAGCAGTACTTC. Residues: CASKTAGSSYEQYF.

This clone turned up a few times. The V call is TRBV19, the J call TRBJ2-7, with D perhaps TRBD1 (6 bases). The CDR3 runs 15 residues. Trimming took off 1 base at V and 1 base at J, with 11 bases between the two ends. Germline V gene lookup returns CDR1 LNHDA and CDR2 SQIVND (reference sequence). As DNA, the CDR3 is TGTGCCAGTAGTATAGGGTCAGGGGCTTCCTACGAGCAGTACTTC. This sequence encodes CASSIGSGASYEQYF.

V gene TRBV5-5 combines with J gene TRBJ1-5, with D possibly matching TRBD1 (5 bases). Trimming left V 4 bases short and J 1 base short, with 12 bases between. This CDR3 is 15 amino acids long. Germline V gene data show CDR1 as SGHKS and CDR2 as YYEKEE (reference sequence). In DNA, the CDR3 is TGTGCCAGCAGCGTGGCCGGGGGAAGCAATCAGCCCCAGCATTTT. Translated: CASSVAGGSNQPQHF.

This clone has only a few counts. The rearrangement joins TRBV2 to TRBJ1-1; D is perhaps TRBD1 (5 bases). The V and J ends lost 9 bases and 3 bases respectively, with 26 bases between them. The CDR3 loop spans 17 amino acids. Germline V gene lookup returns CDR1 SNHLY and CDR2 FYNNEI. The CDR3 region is CASPPLGPSRKDTEAFF. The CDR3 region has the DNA TGTGCCAGTCCCCCCCTGGGGCCATCTCGTAAGGACACTGAAGCTTTCTTT.

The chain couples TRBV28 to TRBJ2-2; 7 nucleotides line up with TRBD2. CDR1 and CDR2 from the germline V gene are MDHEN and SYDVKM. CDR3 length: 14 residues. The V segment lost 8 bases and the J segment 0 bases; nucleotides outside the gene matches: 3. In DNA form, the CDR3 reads TGTGCCAGCTTTGGACTAGCGAACACCGGGGAGCTGTTTTTT. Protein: CASFGLANTGELFF.

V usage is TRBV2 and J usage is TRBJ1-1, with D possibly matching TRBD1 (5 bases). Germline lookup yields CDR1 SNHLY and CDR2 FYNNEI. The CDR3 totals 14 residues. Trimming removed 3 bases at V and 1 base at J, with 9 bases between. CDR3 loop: CASSEVGANTEAFF. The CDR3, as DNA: TGTGCCAGCAGTGAGGTAGGGGCGAACACTGAAGCTTTCTTT.

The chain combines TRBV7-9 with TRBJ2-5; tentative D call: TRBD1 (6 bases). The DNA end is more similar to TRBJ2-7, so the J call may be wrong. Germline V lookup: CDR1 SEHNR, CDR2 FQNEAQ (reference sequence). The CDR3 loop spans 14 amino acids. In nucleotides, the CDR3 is TGTGCCAGCGCTCCCACAGGGACGATCTACGAGCAGTACTTC. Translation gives CASAPTGTIYEQYF.

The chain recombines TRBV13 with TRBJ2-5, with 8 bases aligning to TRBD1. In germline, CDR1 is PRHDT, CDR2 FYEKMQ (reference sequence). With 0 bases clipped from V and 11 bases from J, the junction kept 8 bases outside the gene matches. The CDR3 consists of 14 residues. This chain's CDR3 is CASSLGQGVGEQYF. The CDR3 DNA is TGTGCCAGCAGCTTAGGACAGGGGGTGGGAGAGCAGTACTTC.

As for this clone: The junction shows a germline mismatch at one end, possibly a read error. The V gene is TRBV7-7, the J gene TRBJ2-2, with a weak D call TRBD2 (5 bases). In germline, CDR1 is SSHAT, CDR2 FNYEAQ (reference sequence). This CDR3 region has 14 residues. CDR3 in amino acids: CASSSGLNTGELFF. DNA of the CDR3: TGTGCTAGCAGCTCAGGACTGAACACCGGGGAGCTGTTTTTT.

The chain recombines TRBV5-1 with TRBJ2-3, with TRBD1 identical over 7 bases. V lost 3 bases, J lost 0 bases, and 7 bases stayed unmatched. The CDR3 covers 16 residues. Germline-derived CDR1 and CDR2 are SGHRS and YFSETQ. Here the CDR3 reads CASSSFDRASTDTQYF. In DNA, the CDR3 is TGCGCCAGCAGCTCTTTTGACAGGGCTAGCACAGATACGCAGTATTTT.

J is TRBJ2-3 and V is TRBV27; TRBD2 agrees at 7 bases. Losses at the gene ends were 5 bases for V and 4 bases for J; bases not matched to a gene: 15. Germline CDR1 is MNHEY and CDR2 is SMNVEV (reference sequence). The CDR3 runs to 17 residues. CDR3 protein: CASSPRRGRARADTQYF. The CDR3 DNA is TGTGCCAGCAGTCCAAGAAGAGGGAGGGCCCGGGCAGATACGCAGTATTTT.

The CDR3 bases are TGCGCCAGCTGCGGCACTGAAGCTTTCTTT. It yields the protein CASCGTEAFF. The V gene is TRBV10-1, the J gene TRBJ1-1; no definite D call. Germline assignment: CDR1 WNHNN and CDR2 SYGVQD (reference sequence). The CDR3 covers 10 residues. Trimming shortened V by 8 bases and J by 4 bases, and 5 bases separated the two germline ends.

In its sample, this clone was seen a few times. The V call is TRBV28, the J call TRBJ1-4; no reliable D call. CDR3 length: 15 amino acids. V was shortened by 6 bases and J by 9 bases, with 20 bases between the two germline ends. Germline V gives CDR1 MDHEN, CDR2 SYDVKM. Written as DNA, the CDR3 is TGTGCCAGCAGAGGTAGAAAGTCCGGAGGGCAAAAACTGTTTTTT. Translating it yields CASRGRKSGGQKLFF.

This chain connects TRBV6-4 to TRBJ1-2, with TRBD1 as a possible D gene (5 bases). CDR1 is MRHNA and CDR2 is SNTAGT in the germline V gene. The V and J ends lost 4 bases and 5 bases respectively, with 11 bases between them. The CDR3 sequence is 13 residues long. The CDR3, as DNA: TGTGCCAGCAGTGGCGGGGGGAGGTATGGCTACACCTTC. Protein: CASSGGGRYGYTF.

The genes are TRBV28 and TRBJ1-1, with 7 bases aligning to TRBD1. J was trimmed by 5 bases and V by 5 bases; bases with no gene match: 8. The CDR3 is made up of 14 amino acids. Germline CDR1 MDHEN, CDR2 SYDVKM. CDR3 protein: CASSALIRGTEAFF. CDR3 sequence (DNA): TGTGCCAGCAGTGCCCTCATCAGGGGGACTGAAGCTTTCTTT.

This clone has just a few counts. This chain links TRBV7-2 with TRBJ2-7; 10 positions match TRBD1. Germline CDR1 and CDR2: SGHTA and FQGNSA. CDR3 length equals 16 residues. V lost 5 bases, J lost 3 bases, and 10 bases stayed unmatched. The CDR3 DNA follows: TGTGCCAGCAGCCCGACCCCCGGGACAGGGGACTACGAGCAGTACTTC. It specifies CASSPTPGTGDYEQYF.

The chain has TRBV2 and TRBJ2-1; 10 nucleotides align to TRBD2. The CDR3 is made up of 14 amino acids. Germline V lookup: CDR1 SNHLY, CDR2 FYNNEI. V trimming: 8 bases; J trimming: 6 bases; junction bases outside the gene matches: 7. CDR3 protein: CASPSLAGGNEQFF. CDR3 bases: TGTGCCAGCCCGTCGTTAGCGGGGGGCAATGAGCAGTTCTTC.

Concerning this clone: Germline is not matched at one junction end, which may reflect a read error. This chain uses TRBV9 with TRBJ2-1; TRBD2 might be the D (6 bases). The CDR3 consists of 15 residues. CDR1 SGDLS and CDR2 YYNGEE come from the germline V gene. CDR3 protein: CASSVGGGAYTEQFF. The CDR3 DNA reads TGTGCCAGCAGCGTAGGTGGCGGGGCATACACTGAGCAGTTCTTC.

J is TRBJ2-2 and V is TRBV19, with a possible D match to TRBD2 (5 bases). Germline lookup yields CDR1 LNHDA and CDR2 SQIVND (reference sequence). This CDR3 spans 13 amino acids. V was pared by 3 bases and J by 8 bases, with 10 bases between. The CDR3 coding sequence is TGTGCCAGTAGTATCGGGGTTACAGGGGAGCTGTTTTTT. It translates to CASSIGVTGELFF.

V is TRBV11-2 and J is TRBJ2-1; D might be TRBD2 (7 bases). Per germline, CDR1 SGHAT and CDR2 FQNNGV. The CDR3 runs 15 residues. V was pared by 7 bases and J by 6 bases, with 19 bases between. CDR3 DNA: TGTGCCAGCAACCCGAGGGGGGGCGCCTTCAATGAGCAGTTCTTC. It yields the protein CASNPRGGAFNEQFF.

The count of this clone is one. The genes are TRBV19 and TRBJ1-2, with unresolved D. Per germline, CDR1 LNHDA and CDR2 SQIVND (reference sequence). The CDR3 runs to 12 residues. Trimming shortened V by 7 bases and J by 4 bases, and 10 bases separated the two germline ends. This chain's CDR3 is CASKGGSYGYTF. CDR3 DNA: TGTGCCAGTAAGGGAGGGTCCTATGGCTACACCTTC.